A selection of T cell receptor beta chains follows, all from one sample in a study of cytomegalovirus exposure and HLA in healthy donors. Only in-frame clones appear in the TCRdb table, and some are missing; sequencing was by immunoSEQ multiplex PCR. Here the sample spans about 160,000 clones, 65% to 85% being singletons. Input material: PBMCs. The origin of the receptors is a man aged 35 to 55 in good health and CMV-seropositive. The CDR3 runs from the conserved cysteine through the conserved F or W. The D gene is left open where the match is weak. Some rows mark clone size as missing; the rest say once, few, many or name a class of expanded clone.

>TRBV5-4|16|NA|NA|TRBJ2-3
CASSPSLGGRADTQYF
TGTGCCAGCAGCCCCTCGCTGGGGGGGCGGGCAGATACGCAGTATTTT
>TRBV5-1|14|NA|TRBD1|TRBJ1-2
CASRRTGDRYGYTF
TGCGCCAGCAGGAGGACAGGCGATCGCTATGGCTACACCTTC
>TRBV30|14|NA|TRBD1|TRBJ1-5
CAWSVGQGNQPQHF
TGTGCCTGGAGTGTAGGACAGGGCAATCAGCCCCAGCATTTT
>TRBV6-5|15|NA|TRBD1|TRBJ2-7
CASSYIGTGANEQYF
TGTGCCAGCAGTTATATCGGGACAGGGGCCAACGAGCAGTACTTC
>TRBV5-1|17|NA|NA|TRBJ2-7
CASSSNRLRDDGSEQYF
TGCGCCAGCAGCTCGAATAGGCTCCGGGATGACGGAAGCGAGCAGTACTTC
>TRBV11-2|15|NA|TRBD2|TRBJ2-7
CASSLVAGSSYEQYF
TGTGCCAGCAGCTTAGTAGCGGGGAGCTCCTACGAGCAGTACTTC
>TRBV27|14|once|TRBD1|TRBJ2-7
CASSQGTVTYEQYF
TGTGCCAGCAGTCAGGGGACAGTAACCTACGAGCAGTACTTC
>TRBV6-1|16|few|TRBD1|TRBJ1-2
CASSVGQGWGNYGYTF
TGTGCCAGCAGTGTCGGACAGGGATGGGGAAACTATGGCTACACCTTC
>TRBV9|17|NA|TRBD2|TRBJ2-1
CASSVGSGGWSYNERFF
TGTGCCAGCAGCGTCGGTAGCGGGGGATGGTCCTACAATGAGCGGTTCTTC
>TRBV6-5|14|few|NA|TRBJ2-5
CASSYPGPQETQYF
TGTGCCAGCAGTTACCCAGGGCCGCAAGAGACCCAGTACTTC
>TRBV4-2|16|NA|NA|TRBJ1-1
CASSQGWGGTNTEAFF
TGTGCCAGCAGCCAAGGCTGGGGAGGGACGAACACTGAAGCTTTCTTT
>TRBV28|16|NA|TRBD1|TRBJ1-5
CASSPRQGVSNQPQHF
TGTGCCAGCAGTCCTAGACAGGGGGTAAGCAATCAGCCCCAGCATTTT
>TRBV7-8|18|NA|NA|TRBJ2-5
CASSLDMTMGQGTETQYF
TGTGCCAGCAGCCTAGACATGACAATGGGGCAGGGAACAGAGACCCAGTACTTC
>TRBV19|19|once|TRBD2|TRBJ2-1
CASTPGLAGGLNIYNEQFF
TGTGCCAGTACCCCAGGACTAGCGGGGGGCCTCAATATCTACAATGAGCAGTTCTTC
>TRBV4-3|17|NA|TRBD1|TRBJ1-2
CASSQDPGTAHTYGYTF
TGCGCCAGCAGCCAAGACCCCGGGACAGCACATACCTATGGCTACACCTTC
>TRBV6-4|14|NA|TRBD1|TRBJ2-2
CASRITGDTGELFF
TGTGCCAGCAGGATTACAGGGGACACCGGGGAGCTGTTTTTT
>TRBV5-1|17|NA|TRBD1|TRBJ1-1
CASSLEFSGWGQQEAFF
TGCGCCAGCAGCTTGGAATTTTCGGGGTGGGGACAGCAGGAAGCTTTCTTT
>TRBV6-1|12|NA|NA|TRBJ1-2
CASTETGYGYTF
TGTGCCAGCACCGAGACAGGTTATGGCTACACCTTC
>TRBV5-1|16|NA|NA|TRBJ1-4
CASSLFPGEGNEKLFF
TGCGCCAGCAGCTTGTTTCCAGGGGAGGGTAATGAAAAACTGTTTTTT
>TRBV10-3|13|NA|NA|TRBJ2-7
CAISQQVFNEQYF
TGTGCCATCAGCCAACAGGTTTTTAACGAGCAGTACTTC
>TRBV7-2|14|NA|NA|TRBJ1-3
CASSQLRSGNTIYF
TGTGCCAGCAGCCAACTAAGGAGCGGAAACACCATATATTTT
>TRBV18|12|NA|NA|TRBJ1-6
CASSETNSPLHF
TGTGCCAGCTCAGAGACAAATTCACCCCTCCACTTT
>TRBV15|15|NA|NA|TRBJ2-7
CATSRVKDSNYEQYF
TGTGCCACCAGCAGAGTAAAGGACAGTAACTACGAGCAGTACTTC
>TRBV9|14|NA|NA|TRBJ2-7
CASSVDNSLDEQYF
TGTGCCAGCAGCGTAGATAACAGCCTGGACGAGCAGTACTTC
>TRBV6-1|13|NA|NA|TRBJ2-5
CASLRDYQETQYF
TGTGCCAGCTTGCGGGATTATCAAGAGACCCAGTACTTC
>TRBV7-2|16|NA|TRBD2|TRBJ2-1
CASSLEAGGPYNEQFF
TGTGCCAGCAGCTTAGAGGCGGGGGGGCCTTACAATGAGCAGTTCTTC
>TRBV9|14|NA|TRBD1|TRBJ1-1
CASSVDRGRTEAFF
TGTGCCAGCAGCGTGGACAGGGGGCGGACTGAAGCTTTCTTT
>TRBV5-1|15|NA|TRBD1|TRBJ2-3
CASSSTLDRGGTQYF
TGCGCCAGCAGCTCTACCCTCGACAGGGGAGGTACGCAGTATTTT
>TRBV7-9|15|NA|NA|TRBJ2-5
CSSSSVGGRSETQYF
TGTTCCAGCAGCTCAGTTGGGGGCCGAAGTGAGACCCAGTACTTC
>TRBV19|13|NA|NA|TRBJ1-5
CASQDRPDQPQHF
TGTGCCAGCCAAGACAGACCAGATCAGCCCCAGCATTTT
>TRBV7-2|15|NA|NA|TRBJ1-5
CASSLEGLINQPQHF
TGTGCCAGCAGCTTAGAGGGACTGATCAATCAGCCCCAGCATTTT
>TRBV4-3|15|once|TRBD1|TRBJ1-5
CASSRTGQVNQPQHF
TGCGCCAGCAGCCGGACCGGACAGGTTAATCAGCCCCAGCATTTT
>TRBV9|14|NA|TRBD1|TRBJ1-2
CASSRDRANYGYTF
TGTGCCAGCAGCCGGGACAGGGCTAACTATGGCTACACCTTC
>TRBV27|12|NA|TRBD1|TRBJ2-1
CASSFRGNEQFF
TGTGCCAGCAGTTTCAGGGGGAATGAGCAGTTCTTC
>TRBV5-1|14|NA|NA|TRBJ2-7
CASSLRGIAYEQYF
TGCGCCAGCAGCTTGAGGGGTATAGCCTACGAGCAGTACTTC
>TRBV7-8|13|once|NA|TRBJ1-5
CASSLNGVQPQHF
TGTGCCAGCAGCCTAAACGGGGTTCAGCCCCAGCATTTT